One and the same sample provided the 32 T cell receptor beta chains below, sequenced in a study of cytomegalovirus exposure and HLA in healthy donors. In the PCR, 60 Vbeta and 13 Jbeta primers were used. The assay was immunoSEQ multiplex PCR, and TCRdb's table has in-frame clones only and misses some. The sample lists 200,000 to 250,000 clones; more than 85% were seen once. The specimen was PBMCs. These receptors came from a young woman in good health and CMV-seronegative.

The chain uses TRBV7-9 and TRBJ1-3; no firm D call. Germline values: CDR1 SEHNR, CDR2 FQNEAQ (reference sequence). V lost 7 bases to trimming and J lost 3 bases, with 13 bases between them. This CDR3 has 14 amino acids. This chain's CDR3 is CASNKEDFGNTIYF. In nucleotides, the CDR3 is TGTGCCAGCAACAAAGAGGACTTTGGAAACACCATATATTTT.

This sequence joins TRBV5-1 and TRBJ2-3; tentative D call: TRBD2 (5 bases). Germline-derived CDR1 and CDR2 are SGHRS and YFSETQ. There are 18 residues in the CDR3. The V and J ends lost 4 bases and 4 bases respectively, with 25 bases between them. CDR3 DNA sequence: TGCGCCAGCAGCGTAGGGCAAACTAGAATCCGAACCGCAGATACGCAGTATTTT. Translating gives CASSVGQTRIRTADTQYF.

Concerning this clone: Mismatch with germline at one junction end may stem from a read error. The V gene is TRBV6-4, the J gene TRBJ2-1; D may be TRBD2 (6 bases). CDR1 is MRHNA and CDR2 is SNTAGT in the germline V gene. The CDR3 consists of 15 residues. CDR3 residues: CASSDRPRTESRRVF. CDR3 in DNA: TGTGCCAGCAGTGATCGCCCCCGCACCGAAAGCCGGAGGGTCTTC.

The CDR3 DNA reads TGCGCCAGCAGCCCGGTTAGCGGATATCAACGAGAGCAGTACTTC. The encoded protein is CASSPVSGYQREQYF. The V gene is TRBV4-1, the J gene TRBJ2-7, with a possible D match to TRBD2 (6 bases). Germline CDR1 MGHRA, CDR2 YSYEKL. Trimming took 4 bases from V and 7 from J, leaving 20 bases between them. This CDR3 spans 15 amino acids.

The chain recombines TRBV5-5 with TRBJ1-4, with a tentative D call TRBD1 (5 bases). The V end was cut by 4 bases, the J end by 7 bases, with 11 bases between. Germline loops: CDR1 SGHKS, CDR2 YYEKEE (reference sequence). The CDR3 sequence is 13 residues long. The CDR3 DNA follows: TGTGCCAGCAGCCTTCGAAGGGGTGAAAAACTGTTTTTT. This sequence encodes CASSLRRGEKLFF.

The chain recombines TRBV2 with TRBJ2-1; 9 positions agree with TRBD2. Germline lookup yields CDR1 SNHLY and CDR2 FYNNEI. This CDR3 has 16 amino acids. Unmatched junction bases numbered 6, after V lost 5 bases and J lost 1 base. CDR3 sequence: CASSTTLAGSYNEQFF. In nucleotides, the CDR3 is TGTGCCAGCAGTACCACCCTAGCGGGATCCTACAATGAGCAGTTCTTC.

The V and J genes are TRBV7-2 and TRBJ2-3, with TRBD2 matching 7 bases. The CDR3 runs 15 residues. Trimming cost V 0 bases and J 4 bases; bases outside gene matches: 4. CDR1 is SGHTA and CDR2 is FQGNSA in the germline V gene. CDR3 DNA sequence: TGTGCCAGCAGCTTAGCTAGCGGGTGGGCAGATACGCAGTATTTT. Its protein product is CASSLASGWADTQYF.

This CDR3 reads CASSSLLIGEDTEAFF. In DNA, the CDR3 is TGTGCCAGCAGTTCCCTATTGATCGGGGAAGACACTGAAGCTTTCTTT. The gene calls are TRBV27 and TRBJ1-1, with unresolved D. Trimming shortened V by 4 bases and J by 3 bases, and 18 bases separated the two germline ends. CDR1 and CDR2 from the germline V gene are MNHEY and SMNVEV (reference sequence). This CDR3 has 16 amino acids.

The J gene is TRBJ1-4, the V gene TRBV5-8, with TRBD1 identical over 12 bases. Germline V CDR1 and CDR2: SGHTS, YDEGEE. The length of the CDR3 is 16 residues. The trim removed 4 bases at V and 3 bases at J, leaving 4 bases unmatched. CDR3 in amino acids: CASSLGQGASNEKLFF. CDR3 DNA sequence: TGTGCCAGCAGCCTGGGACAGGGGGCTTCTAATGAAAAACTGTTTTTT.

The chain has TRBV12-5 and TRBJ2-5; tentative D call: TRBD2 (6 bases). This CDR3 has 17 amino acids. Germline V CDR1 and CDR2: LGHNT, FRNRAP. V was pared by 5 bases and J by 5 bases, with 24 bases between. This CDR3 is CASGHIPVAESVETQYF. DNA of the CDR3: TGTGCTAGTGGTCACATACCTGTAGCGGAGTCGGTTGAGACCCAGTACTTC.

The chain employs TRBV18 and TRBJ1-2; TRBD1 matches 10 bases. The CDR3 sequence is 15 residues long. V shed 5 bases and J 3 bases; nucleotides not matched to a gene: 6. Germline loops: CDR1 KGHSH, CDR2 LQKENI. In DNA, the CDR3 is TGTGCCAGCTCAGTGACCGGGACAGGGGACTATGGCTACACCTTC. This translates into CASSVTGTGDYGYTF.

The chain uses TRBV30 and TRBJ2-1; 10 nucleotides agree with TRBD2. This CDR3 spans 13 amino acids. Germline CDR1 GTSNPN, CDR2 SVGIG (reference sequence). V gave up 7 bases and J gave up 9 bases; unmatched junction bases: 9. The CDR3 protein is CAFSWRLAGEQFF. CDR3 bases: TGTGCCTTTTCTTGGAGACTAGCGGGTGAGCAGTTCTTC.

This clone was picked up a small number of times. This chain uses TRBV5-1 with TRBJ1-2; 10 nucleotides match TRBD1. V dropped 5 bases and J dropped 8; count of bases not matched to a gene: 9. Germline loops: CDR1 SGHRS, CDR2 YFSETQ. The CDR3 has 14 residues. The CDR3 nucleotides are TGCGCCAGCAGGGAATGGACAGGGGGGATCGGCTACACCTTC. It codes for CASREWTGGIGYTF.

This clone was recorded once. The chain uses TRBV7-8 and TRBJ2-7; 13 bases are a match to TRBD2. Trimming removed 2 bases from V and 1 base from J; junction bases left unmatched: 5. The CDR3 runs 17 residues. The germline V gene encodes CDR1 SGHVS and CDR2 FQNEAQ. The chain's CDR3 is CASSLSGTSGASYEQYF. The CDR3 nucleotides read TGTGCCAGCAGCTTATCCGGGACTAGCGGGGCGTCCTACGAGCAGTACTTC.

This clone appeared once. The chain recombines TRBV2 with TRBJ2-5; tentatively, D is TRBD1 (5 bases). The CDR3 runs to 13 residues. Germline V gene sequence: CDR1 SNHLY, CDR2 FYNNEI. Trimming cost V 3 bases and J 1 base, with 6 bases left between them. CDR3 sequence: CASSDRVQETQYF. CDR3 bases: TGTGCCAGCAGTGACAGGGTCCAAGAGACCCAGTACTTC.

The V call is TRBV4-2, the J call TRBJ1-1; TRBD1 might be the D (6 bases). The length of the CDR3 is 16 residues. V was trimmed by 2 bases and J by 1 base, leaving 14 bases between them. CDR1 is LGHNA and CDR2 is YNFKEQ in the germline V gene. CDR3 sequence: CASSQRALDRNTEAFF. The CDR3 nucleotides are TGTGCCAGCAGCCAACGGGCCCTGGACAGGAACACTGAAGCTTTCTTT.

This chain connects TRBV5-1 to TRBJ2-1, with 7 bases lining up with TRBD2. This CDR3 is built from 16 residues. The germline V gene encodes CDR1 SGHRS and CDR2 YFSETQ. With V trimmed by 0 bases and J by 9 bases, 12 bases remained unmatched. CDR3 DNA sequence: TGCGCCAGCAGCTTGGACATGCGGGAGAGTGTATTTGAGCAGTTCTTC. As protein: CASSLDMRESVFEQFF. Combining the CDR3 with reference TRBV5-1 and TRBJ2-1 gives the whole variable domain KAGVTQTPRYLIKTRGQQVTLSCSPISGHRSVSWYQQTPGQGLQFLFEYFSETQRNKGNFPGRFSGRQFSNSRSEMNVSTLELGDSALYLCASSLDMRESVFEQFFGPGTRLTVL.

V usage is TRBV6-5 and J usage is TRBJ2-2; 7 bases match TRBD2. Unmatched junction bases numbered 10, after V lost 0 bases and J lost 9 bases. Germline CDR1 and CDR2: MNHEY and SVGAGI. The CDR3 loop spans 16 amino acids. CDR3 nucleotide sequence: TGTGCCAGCAGTTACTCGCTCGCTAGCGGCCACCGGGAGCTGTTTTTT. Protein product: CASSYSLASGHRELFF.

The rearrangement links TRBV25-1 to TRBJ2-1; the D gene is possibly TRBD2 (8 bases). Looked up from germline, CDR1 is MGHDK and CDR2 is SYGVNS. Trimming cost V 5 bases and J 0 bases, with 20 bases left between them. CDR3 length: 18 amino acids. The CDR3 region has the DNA TGTGCCAGCAGTAACGCCGGGAGGGGGCATAGCTCCTACAATGAGCAGTTCTTC. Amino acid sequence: CASSNAGRGHSSYNEQFF.

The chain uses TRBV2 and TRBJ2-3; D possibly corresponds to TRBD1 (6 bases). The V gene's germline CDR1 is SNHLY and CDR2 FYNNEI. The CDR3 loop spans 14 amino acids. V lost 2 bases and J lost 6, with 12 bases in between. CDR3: CASSERGTLDTQYF. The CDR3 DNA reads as TGTGCCAGCAGTGAAAGGGGGACGTTGGATACGCAGTATTTT.

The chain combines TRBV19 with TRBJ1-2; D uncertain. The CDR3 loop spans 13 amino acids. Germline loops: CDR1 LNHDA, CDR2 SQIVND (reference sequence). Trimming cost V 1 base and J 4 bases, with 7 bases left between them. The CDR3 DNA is TGTGCCAGTAGTATAGTTATCAGCTATGGCTACACCTTC. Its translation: CASSIVISYGYTF.

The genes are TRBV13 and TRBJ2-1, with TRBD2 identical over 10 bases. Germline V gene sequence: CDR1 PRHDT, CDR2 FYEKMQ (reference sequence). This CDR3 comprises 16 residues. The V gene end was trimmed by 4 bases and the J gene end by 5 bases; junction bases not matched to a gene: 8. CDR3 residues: CASSSARTSGNNEQFF. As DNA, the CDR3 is TGTGCCAGCAGCTCAGCAAGGACTAGCGGTAACAATGAGCAGTTCTTC.

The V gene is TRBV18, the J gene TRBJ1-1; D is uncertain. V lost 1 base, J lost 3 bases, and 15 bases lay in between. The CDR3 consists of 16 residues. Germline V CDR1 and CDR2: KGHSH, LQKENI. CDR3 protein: CASSPQLSSGDTEAFF. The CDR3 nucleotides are TGTGCCAGCTCACCACAGCTTTCCTCGGGAGACACTGAAGCTTTCTTT.

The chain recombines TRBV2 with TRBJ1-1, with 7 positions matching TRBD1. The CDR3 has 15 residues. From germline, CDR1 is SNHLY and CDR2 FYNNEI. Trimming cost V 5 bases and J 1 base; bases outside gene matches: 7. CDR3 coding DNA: TGTGCCAGCAGTCAACAGGGGATTCAGAACACTGAAGCTTTCTTT. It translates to CASSQQGIQNTEAFF.

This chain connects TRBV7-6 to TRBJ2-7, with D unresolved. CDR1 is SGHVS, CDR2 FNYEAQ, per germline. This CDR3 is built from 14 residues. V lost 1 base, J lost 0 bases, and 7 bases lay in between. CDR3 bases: TGTGCCAGCAGCTTAGATCCAGGCTCCTACGAGCAGTACTTC. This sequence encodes CASSLDPGSYEQYF.

The CDR3 sequence is CASKAGRGQPQHF. The CDR3 DNA is TGTGCCAGTAAGGCGGGGAGGGGACAGCCCCAGCATTTT. The gene calls are TRBV6-5 and TRBJ1-5, with a tentative D call TRBD1 (5 bases). Germline assignment: CDR1 MNHEY and CDR2 SVGAGI. The V and J ends lost 9 bases and 7 bases respectively, with 16 bases between them. The CDR3 is 13 amino acids.

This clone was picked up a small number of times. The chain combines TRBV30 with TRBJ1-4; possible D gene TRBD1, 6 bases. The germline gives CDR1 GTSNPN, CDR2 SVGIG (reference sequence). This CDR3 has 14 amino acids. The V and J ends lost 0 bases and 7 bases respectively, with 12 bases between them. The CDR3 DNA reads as TGTGCCTGGAGTGTACTACAGGGACCTGAAAAACTGTTTTTT. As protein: CAWSVLQGPEKLFF. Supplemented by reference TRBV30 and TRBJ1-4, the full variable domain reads SQTIHQWPATLVQPVGSPLSLECTVEGTSNPNLYWYRQAAGRGLQLLFYSVGIGQISSEVPQNLSASRPQDRQFILSSKKLLLSDSGFYLCAWSVLQGPEKLFFGSGTQLSVL.

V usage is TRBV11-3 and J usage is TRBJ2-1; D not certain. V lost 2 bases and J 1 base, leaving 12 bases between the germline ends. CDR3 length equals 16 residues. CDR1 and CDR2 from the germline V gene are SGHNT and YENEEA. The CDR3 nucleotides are TGTGCCAGCAGCTTAACCCAGCTAGAATCCTACAATGAGCAGTTCTTC. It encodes CASSLTQLESYNEQFF.

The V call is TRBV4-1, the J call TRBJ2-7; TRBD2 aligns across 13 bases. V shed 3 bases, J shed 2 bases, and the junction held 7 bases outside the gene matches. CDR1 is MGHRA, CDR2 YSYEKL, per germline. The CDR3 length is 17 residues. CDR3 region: CASSQKGLAGSTYEQYF. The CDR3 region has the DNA TGCGCCAGCAGCCAGAAGGGACTAGCGGGATCCACCTACGAGCAGTACTTC.

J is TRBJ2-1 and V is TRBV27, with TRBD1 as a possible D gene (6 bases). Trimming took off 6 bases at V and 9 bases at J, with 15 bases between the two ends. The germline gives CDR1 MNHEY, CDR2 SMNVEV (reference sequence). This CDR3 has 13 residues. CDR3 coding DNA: TGTGCCAGCAGGACCCAACAGGGTCGTGAGCAGTTCTTC. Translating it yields CASRTQQGREQFF.

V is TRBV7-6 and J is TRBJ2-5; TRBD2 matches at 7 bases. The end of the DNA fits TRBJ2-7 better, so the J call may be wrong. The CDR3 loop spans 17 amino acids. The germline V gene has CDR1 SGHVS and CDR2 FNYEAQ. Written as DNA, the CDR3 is TGTGCCAGCAGCTTAGGAATTGGCGGGGGTAGTTCCTACGAGCAGTACTTC. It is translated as CASSLGIGGGSSYEQYF.

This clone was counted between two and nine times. The CDR3 loop is CASSFSGGTYNEQFF. For the CDR3, the DNA is TGTGCCAGCAGCTTTAGTGGGGGGACTTACAATGAGCAGTTCTTC. The genes are TRBV7-2 and TRBJ2-1; a possible D gene is TRBD2 (6 bases). CDR3 length: 15 residues. V shed 3 bases and J shed 4 bases, with 13 bases lying between them. Looked up from germline, CDR1 is SGHTA and CDR2 is FQGNSA.